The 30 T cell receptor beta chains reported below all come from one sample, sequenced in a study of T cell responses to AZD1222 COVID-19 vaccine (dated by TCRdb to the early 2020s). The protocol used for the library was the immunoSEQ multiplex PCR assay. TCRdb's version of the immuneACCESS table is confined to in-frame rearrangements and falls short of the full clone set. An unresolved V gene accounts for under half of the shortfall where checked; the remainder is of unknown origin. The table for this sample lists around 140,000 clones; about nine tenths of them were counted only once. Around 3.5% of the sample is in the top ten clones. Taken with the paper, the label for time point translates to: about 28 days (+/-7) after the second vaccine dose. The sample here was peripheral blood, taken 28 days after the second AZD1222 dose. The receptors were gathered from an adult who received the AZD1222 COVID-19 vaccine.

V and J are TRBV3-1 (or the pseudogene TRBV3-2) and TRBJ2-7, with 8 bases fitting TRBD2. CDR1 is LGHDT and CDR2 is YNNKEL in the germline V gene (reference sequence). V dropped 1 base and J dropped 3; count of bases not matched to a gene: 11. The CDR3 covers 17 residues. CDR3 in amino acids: CASSQVSSGRGSYEQYF. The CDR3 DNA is TGTGCCAGCAGCCAAGTTTCCAGCGGGAGAGGGAGCTACGAGCAGTACTTC.

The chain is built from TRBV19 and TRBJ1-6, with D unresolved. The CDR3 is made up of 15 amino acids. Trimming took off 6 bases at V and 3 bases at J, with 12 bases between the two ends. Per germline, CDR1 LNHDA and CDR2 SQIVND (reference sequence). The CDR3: CASSLRRDYNSPLHF. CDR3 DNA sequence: TGTGCCAGTAGCCTCCGGAGGGACTATAATTCACCCCTCCACTTT.

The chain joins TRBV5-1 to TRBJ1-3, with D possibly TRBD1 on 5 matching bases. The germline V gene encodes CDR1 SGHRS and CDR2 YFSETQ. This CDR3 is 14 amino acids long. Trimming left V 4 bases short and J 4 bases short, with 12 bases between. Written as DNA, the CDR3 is TGCGCCAGCAGCGATGGGACGTCAGGAAACACCATATATTTT. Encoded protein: CASSDGTSGNTIYF.

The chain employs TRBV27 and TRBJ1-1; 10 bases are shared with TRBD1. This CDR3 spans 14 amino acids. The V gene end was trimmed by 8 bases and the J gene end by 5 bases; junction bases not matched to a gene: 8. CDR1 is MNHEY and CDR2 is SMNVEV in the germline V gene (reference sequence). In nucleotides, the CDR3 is TGTGCCAGCGGTAGACAGGGGGCCTGGACTGAAGCTTTCTTT. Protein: CASGRQGAWTEAFF.

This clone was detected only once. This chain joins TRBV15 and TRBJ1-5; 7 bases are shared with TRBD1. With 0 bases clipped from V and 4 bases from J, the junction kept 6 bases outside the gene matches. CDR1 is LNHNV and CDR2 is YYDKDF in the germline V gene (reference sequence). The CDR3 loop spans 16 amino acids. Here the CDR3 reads CATSREPTGTNQPQHF. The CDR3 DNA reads TGTGCCACCAGCAGAGAGCCGACAGGGACTAATCAGCCCCAGCATTTT.

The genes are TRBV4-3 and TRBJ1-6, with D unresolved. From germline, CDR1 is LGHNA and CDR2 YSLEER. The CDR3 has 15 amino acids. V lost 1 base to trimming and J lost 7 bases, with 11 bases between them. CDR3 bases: TGCGCCAGCAGCCAAGGCAAAGACTTGAATTCACCCCTCCACTTT. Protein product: CASSQGKDLNSPLHF.

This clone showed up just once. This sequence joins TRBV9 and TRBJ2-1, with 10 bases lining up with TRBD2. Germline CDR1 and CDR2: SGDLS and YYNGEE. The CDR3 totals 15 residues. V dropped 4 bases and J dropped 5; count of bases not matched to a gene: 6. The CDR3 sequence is CASSPSGRVDNEQFF. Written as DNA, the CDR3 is TGTGCCAGCAGCCCCAGCGGGAGGGTTGACAATGAGCAGTTCTTC.

DNA of the CDR3: TGTGCCAGCAGTCCTCAGGGGGACGGTGGCTACACCTTC. Amino acid sequence: CASSPQGDGGYTF. The V gene is TRBV6-5, the J gene TRBJ1-2, with 7 bases that match TRBD1. Germline V gene lookup returns CDR1 MNHEY and CDR2 SVGAGI. Losses at the gene ends were 5 bases for V and 7 bases for J; bases not matched to a gene: 7. The CDR3 is made up of 13 amino acids.

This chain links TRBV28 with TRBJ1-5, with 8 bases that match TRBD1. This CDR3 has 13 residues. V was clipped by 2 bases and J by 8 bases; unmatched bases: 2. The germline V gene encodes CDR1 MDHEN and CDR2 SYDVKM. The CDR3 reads CASSLQGAKPQHF. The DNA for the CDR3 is TGTGCCAGCAGTTTACAGGGGGCGAAGCCCCAGCATTTT.

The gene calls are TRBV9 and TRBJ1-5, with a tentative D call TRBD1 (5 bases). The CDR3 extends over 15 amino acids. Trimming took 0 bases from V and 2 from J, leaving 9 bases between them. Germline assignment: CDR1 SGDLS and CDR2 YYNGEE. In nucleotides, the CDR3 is TGTGCCAGCAGCGTAGGCGAGGGGCGCAATCAGCCCCAGCATTTT. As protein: CASSVGEGRNQPQHF.

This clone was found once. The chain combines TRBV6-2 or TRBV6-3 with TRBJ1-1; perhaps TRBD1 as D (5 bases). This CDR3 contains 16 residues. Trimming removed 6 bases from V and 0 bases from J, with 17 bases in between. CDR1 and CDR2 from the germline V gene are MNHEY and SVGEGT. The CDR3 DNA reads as TGTGCCAGCAGCCCCCCCAGGGCCAGGATGAACACTGAAGCTTTCTTT. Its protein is CASSPPRARMNTEAFF.

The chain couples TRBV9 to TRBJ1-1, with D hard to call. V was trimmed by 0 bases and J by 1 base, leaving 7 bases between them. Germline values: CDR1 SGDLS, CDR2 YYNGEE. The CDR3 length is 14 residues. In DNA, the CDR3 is TGTGCCAGCAGCGTAGGACCCTCGAACACTGAAGCTTTCTTT. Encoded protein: CASSVGPSNTEAFF. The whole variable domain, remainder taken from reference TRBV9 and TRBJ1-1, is DSGVTQTPKHLITATGQRVTLRCSPRSGDLSVYWYQQSLDQGLQFLIQYYNGEERAKGNILERFSAQQFPDLHSELNLSSLELGDSALYFCASSVGPSNTEAFFGQGTRLTVV.

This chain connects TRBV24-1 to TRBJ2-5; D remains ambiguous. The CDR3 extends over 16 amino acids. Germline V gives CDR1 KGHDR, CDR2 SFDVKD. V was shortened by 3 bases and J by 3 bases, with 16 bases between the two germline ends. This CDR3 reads CATSDPTGTEKETQYF. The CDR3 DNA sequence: TGTGCCACCAGTGATCCCACGGGCACAGAAAAAGAGACCCAGTACTTC.

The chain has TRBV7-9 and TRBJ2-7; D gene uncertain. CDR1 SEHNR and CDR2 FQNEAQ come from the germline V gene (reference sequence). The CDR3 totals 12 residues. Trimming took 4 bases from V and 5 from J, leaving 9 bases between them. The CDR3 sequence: CASSSGWDEQYF. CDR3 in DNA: TGTGCCAGCAGCTCCGGGTGGGACGAGCAGTACTTC.

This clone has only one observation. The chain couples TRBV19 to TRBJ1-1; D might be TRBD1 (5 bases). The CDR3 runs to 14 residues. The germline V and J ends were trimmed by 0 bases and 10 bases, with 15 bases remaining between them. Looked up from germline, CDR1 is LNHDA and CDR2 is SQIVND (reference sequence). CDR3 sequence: CASSIDRGGFGAFF. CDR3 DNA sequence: TGTGCCAGTAGTATAGATCGGGGGGGTTTCGGAGCTTTCTTT.

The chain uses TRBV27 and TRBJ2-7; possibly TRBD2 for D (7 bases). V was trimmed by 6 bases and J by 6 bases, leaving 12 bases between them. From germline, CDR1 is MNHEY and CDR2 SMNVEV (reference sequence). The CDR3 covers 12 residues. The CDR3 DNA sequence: TGTGCCAGCAGGACAGGCGGGGGCGAGCAGTACTTC. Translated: CASRTGGGEQYF.

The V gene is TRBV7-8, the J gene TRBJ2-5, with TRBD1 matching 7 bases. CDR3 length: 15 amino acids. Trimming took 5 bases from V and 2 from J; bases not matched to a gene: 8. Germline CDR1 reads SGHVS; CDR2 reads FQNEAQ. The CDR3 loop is CASSKGGQPQETQYF. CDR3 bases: TGTGCCAGCAGCAAAGGGGGACAGCCACAAGAGACCCAGTACTTC.

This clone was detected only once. The CDR3 coding sequence is TGTGCCATCAGGGTGAGGGAGGGAAGTTCAGATACGCAGTATTTT. It yields the protein CAIRVREGSSDTQYF. The gene calls are TRBV10-3 and TRBJ2-3, with 7 bases matching TRBD2. The germline V gene encodes CDR1 ENHRY and CDR2 SYGVKD. The CDR3 covers 15 residues. V shed 6 bases and J 4 bases; nucleotides not matched to a gene: 10.

CDR3 sequence: CATARGHSGNTIYF. The CDR3 nucleotides read TGTGCCACCGCCAGGGGCCACTCTGGAAACACCATATATTTT. The genes are TRBV28 and TRBJ1-3, with TRBD1 as a possible D gene (6 bases). The V gene lost 10 bases and the J gene lost 0 bases, with 13 bases spanning the gap. CDR3 length equals 14 residues. Germline loops: CDR1 MDHEN, CDR2 SYDVKM.

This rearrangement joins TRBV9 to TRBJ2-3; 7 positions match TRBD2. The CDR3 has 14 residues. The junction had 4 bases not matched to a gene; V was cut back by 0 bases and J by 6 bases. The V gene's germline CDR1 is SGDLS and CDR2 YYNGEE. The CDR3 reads CASSVGAGVDTQYF. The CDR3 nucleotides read TGTGCCAGCAGCGTAGGTGCGGGAGTGGATACGCAGTATTTT.

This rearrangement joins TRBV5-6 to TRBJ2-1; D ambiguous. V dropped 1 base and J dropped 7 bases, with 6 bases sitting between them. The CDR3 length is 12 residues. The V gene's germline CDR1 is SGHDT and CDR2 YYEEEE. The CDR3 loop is CASSLSSNEQFF. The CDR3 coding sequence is TGTGCCAGCAGCTTGAGCTCGAATGAGCAGTTCTTC.

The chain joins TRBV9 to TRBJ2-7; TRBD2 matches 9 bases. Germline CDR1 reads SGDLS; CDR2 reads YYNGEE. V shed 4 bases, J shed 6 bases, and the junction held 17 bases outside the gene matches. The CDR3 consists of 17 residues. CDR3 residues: CASSPGVAGATLSEQYF. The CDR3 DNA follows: TGTGCCAGCAGCCCCGGAGTAGCGGGAGCCACGCTGAGCGAGCAGTACTTC. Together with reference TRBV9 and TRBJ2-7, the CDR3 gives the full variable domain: DSGVTQTPKHLITATGQRVTLRCSPRSGDLSVYWYQQSLDQGLQFLIQYYNGEERAKGNILERFSAQQFPDLHSELNLSSLELGDSALYFCASSPGVAGATLSEQYFGPGTRLTVT.

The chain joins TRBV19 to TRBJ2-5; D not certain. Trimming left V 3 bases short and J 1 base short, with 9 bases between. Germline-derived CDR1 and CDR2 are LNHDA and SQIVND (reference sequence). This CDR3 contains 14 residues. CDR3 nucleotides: TGTGCCAGTAGTATGACGAATTTCCAAGAGACCCAGTACTTC. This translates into CASSMTNFQETQYF. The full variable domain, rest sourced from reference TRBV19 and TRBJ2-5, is DGGITQSPKYLFRKEGQNVTLSCEQNLNHDAMYWYRQDPGQGLRLIYYSQIVNDFQKGDIAEGYSVSREKKESFPLTVTSAQKNPTAFYLCASSMTNFQETQYFGPGTRLLVL.

The CDR3 sequence: CAWSGTSGGNEQFF. The CDR3 DNA follows: TGTGCCTGGAGCGGGACTAGCGGAGGCAATGAGCAGTTCTTC. This sequence joins TRBV30 and TRBJ2-1, with 11 positions matching TRBD2. The V and J ends lost 3 bases and 6 bases, in that order; junction bases with no gene match: 4. Germline lookup yields CDR1 GTSNPN and CDR2 SVGIG (reference sequence). CDR3 length equals 14 residues.

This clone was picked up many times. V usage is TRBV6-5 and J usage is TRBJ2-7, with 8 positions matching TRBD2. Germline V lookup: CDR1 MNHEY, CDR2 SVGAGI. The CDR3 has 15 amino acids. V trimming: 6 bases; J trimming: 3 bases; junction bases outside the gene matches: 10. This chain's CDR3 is CASRWASGYYYEQYF. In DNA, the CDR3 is TGTGCCAGCAGGTGGGCTAGCGGGTACTACTACGAGCAGTACTTC.

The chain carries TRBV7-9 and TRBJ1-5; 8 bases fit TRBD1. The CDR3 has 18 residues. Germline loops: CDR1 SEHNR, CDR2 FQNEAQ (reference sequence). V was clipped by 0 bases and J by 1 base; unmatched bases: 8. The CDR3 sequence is CASSLARVDRGSNQPQHF. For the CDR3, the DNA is TGTGCCAGCAGCTTAGCGCGCGTCGACAGGGGAAGCAATCAGCCCCAGCATTTT.

The CDR3 region is CASSSGGAGVGTQYF. CDR3 DNA sequence: TGTGCCAGCAGCTCCGGCGGAGCGGGAGTGGGTACGCAGTATTTT. The V and J genes are TRBV7-3 and TRBJ2-3; 8 positions agree with TRBD2. CDR1 is SGHTA and CDR2 is FQGTGA in the germline V gene. Germline trimming cut 4 bases from V and 8 bases from J; bases unmatched to any gene: 11. This CDR3 comprises 15 residues. The whole variable domain, remainder taken from reference TRBV7-3 and TRBJ2-3, is GAGVSQTPSNKVTEKGKYVELRCDPISGHTALYWYRQSLGQGPEFLIYFQGTGAADDSGLPNDRFFAVRPEGSVSTLKIQRTERGDSAVYLCASSSGGAGVGTQYFGPGTRLTVL.

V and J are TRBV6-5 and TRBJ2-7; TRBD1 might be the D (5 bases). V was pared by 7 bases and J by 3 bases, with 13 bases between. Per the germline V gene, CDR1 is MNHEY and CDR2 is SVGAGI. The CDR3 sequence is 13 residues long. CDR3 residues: CASTWGIFYEQYF. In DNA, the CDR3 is TGTGCCAGCACGTGGGGCATCTTCTACGAGCAGTACTTC.

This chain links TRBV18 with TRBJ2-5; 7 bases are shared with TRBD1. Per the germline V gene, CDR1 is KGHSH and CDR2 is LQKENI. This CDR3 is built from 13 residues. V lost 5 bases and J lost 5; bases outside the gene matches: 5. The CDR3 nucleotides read TGTGCCAGCTCAAGACAGGGCCGGGAGACCCAGTACTTC. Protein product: CASSRQGRETQYF.

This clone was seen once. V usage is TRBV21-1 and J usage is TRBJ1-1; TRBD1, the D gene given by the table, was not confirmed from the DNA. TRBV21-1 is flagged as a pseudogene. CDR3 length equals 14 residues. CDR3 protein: CASSQVQGSTEAFF. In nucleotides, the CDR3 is TGTGCCAGCAGCCAGGTTCAGGGGAGCACTGAAGCTTTCTTT.